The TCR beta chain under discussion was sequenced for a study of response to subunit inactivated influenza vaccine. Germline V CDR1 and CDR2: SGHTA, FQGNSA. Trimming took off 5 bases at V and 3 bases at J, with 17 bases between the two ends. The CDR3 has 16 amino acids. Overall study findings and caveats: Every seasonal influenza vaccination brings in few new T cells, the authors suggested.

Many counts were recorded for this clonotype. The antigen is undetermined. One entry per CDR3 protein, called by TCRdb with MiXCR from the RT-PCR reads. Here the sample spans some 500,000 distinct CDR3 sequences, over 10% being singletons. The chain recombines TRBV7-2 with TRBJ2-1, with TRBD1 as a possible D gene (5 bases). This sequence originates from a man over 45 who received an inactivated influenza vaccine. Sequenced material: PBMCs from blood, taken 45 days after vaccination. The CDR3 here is CASSPFRQINYNEQFF. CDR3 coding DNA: TGTGCCAGCAGCCCTTTCCGACAGATCAACTACAATGAGCAGTTCTTC.